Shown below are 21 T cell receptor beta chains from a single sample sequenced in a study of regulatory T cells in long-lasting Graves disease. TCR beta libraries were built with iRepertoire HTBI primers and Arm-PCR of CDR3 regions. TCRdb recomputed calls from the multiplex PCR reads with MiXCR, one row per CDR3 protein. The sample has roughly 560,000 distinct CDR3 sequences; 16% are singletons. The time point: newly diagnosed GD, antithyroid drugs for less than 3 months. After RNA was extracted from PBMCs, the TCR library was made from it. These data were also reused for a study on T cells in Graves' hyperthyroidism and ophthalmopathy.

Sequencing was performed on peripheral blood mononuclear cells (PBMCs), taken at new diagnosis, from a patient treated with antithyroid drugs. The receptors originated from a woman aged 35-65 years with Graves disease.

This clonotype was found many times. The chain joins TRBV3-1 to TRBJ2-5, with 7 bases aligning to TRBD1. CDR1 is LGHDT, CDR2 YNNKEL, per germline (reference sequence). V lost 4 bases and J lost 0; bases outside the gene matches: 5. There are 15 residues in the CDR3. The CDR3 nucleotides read TGTGCCAGCAGCCGTATGGGGACAGACCAAGAGACCCAGTACTTC. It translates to CASSRMGTDQETQYF.

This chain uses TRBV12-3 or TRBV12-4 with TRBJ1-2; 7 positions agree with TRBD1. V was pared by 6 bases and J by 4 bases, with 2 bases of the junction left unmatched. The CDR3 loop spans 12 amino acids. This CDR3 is CASRQGPYGYTF. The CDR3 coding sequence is TGTGCCAGCAGACAGGGGCCCTATGGCTACACCTTC.

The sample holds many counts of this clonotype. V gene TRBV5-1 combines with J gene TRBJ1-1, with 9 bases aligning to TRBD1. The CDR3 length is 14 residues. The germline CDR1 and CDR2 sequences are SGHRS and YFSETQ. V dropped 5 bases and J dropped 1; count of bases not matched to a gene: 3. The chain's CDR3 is CASRWDRANTEAFF. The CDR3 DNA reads TGCGCCAGCAGATGGGACAGGGCGAACACTGAAGCTTTCTTT.

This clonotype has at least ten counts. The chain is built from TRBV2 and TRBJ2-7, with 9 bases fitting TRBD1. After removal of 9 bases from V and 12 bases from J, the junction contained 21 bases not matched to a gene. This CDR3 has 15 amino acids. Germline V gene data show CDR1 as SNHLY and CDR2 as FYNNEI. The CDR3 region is CASGDGRGQGVLPYF. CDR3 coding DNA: TGTGCCAGTGGCGATGGGAGGGGACAGGGCGTTTTGCCGTACTTC.

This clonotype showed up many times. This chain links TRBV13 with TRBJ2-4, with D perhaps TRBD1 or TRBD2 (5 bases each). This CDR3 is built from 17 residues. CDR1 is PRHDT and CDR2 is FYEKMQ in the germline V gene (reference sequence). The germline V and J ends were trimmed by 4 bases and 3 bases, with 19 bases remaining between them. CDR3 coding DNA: TGTGCCAGCAGCTCCACGGGGTGGGGGTCGGACAAAAACATTCAGTACTTC. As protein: CASSSTGWGSDKNIQYF. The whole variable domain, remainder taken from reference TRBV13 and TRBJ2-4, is AAGVIQSPRHLIKEKRETATLKCYPIPRHDTVYWYQQGPGQDPQFLISFYEKMQSDKGSIPDRFSAQQFSDYHSELNMSSLELGDSALYFCASSSTGWGSDKNIQYFGAGTRLSVL.

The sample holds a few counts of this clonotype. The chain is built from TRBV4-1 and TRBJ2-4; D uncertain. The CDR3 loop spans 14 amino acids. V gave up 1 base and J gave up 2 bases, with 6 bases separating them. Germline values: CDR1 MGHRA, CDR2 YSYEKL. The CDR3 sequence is CASSQAGSKNIQYF. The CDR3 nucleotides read TGCGCCAGCAGCCAAGCAGGTTCCAAAAACATTCAGTACTTC.

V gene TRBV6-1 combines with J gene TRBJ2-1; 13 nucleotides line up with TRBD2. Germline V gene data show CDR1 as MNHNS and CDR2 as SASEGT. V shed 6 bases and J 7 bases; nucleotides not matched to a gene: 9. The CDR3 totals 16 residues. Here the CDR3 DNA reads TGTGCCAGCAGCCCCCCCGGACTAGCGGGGGAGAATGAGCAGTTCTTC. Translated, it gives CASSPPGLAGENEQFF.

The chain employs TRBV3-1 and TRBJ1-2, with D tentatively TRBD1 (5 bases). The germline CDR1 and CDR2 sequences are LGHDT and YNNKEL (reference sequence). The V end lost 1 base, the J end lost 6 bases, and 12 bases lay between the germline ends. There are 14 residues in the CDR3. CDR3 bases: TGTGCCAGCAGCCAAGCGAGCAGGGTACATGGCTACACCTTC. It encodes CASSQASRVHGYTF.

The CDR3 nucleotides read TGTGCCAGCAGCGGTGGTGCGGGTGGGCAGCGGGGGGATGAACGTAATGAGCAGTTCTTC. Translation: CASSGGAGGQRGDERNEQFF. The chain is built from TRBV9 and TRBJ2-1, with TRBD2 matching 9 bases. The V gene end was trimmed by 3 bases and the J gene end by 7 bases; junction bases not matched to a gene: 23. The CDR3 runs 20 residues. Germline CDR1 and CDR2: SGDLS and YYNGEE. Full variable domain (remainder filled in from reference TRBV9 and TRBJ2-1): DSGVTQTPKHLITATGQRVTLRCSPRSGDLSVYWYQQSLDQGLQFLIQYYNGEERAKGNILERFSAQQFPDLHSELNLSSLELGDSALYFCASSGGAGGQRGDERNEQFFGPGTRLTVL.

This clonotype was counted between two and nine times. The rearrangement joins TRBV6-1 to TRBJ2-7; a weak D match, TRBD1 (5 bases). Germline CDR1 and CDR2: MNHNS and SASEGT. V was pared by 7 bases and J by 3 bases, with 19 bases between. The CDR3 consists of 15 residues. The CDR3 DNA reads TGTGCCAGCACCTACCGGGCAGGAAGGGGCTACGAGCAGTACTTC. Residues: CASTYRAGRGYEQYF.

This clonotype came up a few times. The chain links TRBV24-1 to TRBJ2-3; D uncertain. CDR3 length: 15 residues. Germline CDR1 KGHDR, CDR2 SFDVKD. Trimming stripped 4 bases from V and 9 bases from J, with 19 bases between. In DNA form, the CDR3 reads TGTGCCACCAGTGACCACCTCCAAAAACAGACCACGCAGTATTTT. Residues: CATSDHLQKQTTQYF.

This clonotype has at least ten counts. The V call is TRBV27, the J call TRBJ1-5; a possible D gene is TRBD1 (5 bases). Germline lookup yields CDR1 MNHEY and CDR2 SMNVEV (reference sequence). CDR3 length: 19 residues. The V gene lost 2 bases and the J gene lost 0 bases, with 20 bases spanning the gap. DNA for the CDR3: TGTGCCAGCAGTTTAACCGGGGCTGCCTATCGATATAGCAATCAGCCCCAGCATTTT. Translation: CASSLTGAAYRYSNQPQHF.

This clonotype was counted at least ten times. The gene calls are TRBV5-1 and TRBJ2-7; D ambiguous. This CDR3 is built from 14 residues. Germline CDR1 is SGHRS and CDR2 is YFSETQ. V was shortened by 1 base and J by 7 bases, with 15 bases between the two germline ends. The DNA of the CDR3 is TGCGCCAGCAGCTTGACCGGGCGCGCGAGGGAGCAGTACTTC. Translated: CASSLTGRAREQYF.

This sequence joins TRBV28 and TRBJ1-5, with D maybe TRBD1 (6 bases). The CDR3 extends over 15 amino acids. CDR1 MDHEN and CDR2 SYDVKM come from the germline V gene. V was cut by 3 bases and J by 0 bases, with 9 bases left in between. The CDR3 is CASSFDRYSNQPQHF. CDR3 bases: TGTGCCAGCAGTTTCGACAGGTATAGCAATCAGCCCCAGCATTTT.

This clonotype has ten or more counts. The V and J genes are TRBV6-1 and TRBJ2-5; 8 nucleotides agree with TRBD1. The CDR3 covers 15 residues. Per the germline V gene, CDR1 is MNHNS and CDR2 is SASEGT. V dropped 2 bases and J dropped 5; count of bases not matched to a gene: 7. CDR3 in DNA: TGTGCCAGCAGTGAACCCCCAGGGGGCTGGGAGACCCAGTACTTC. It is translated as CASSEPPGGWETQYF.

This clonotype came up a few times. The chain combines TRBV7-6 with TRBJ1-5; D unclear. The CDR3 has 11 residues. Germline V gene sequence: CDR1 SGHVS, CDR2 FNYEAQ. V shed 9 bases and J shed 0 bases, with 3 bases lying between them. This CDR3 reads CASISNQPQHF. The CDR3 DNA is TGTGCCAGTATTAGCAATCAGCCCCAGCATTTT.

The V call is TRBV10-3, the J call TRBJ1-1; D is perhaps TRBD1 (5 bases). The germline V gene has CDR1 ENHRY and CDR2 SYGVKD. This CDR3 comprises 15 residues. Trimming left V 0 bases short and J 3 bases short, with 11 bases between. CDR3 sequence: CAISESEGRDTEAFF. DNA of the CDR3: TGTGCCATCAGTGAGTCGGAGGGGCGCGACACTGAAGCTTTCTTT.

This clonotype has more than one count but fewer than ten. CDR3 bases: TGCAGTGCTAGAGATGGGACCCAGGTACCCTCAGGAAACACCATATATTTT. Translation: CSARDGTQVPSGNTIYF. This chain uses TRBV20-1 with TRBJ1-3; possible D gene TRBD1, 5 bases. Germline CDR1 DFQATT, CDR2 SNEGSKA (reference sequence). This CDR3 spans 17 amino acids. V lost 0 bases and J 4 bases, leaving 19 bases between the germline ends.

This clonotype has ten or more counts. In nucleotides, the CDR3 is TGTGCCAGCTCACCAGGGACAGCCAAAAACATTCAGTACTTC. As protein: CASSPGTAKNIQYF. The chain joins TRBV18 to TRBJ2-4; D may correspond to TRBD1 or TRBD2 (5 bases each). This CDR3 spans 14 amino acids. Deletions cut 2 bases from V and 0 bases from J, with 5 bases between. The V gene's germline CDR1 is KGHSH and CDR2 LQKENI.

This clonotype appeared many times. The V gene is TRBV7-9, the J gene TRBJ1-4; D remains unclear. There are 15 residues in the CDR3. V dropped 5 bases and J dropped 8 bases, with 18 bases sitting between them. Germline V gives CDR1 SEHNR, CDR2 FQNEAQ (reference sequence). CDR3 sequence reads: CASSPSGRGSEKLFF. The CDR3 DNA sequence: TGTGCCAGCAGCCCTTCCGGTCGGGGTTCGGAAAAACTGTTTTTT.

The CDR3 nucleotides read TGTGCCAGCAGTTTGGCTAGCGGGGTAGGGTACGAGCAGTACTTC. This sequence encodes CASSLASGVGYEQYF. The V call is TRBV27, the J call TRBJ2-7; TRBD2 matches at 9 bases. Germline V gene data show CDR1 as MNHEY and CDR2 as SMNVEV (reference sequence). Germline trimming cut 3 bases from V and 4 bases from J; bases unmatched to any gene: 7. This CDR3 is built from 15 residues.